What follows are 6 T cell receptor beta chains derived from one specimen sequenced in a study of graft-versus-host responses after intestinal transplantation. Graft tissue processing released intraepithelial and lamina propria lymphocytes. Libraries were prepared by immunoSEQ multiplex PCR; TCRdb keeps only in-frame clonotypes and omits some of them. The sample has more than 12,000 clones, over 50% seen once. The starting material was ileum tissue, obtained 524 days after transplant. Receptor source: a human patient who received an intestinal transplant, so some T cells may come from the graft donor.

The chain carries TRBV5-8 and TRBJ1-6; possible D gene TRBD1, 5 bases. The CDR3 is 14 residues long. CDR1 and CDR2 from the germline V gene are SGHTS and YDEGEE. The V gene lost 0 bases and the J gene lost 7 bases, with 8 bases spanning the gap. CDR3 amino acids: CASSLGGSNSPLHF. The CDR3 DNA sequence: TGTGCCAGCAGCTTGGGGGGCTCGAATTCACCCCTCCACTTT.

This clone was picked up a small number of times. This chain links TRBV11-2 with TRBJ2-1, with a possible D match to TRBD2 (5 bases). Germline V CDR1 and CDR2: SGHAT, FQNNGV. V lost 5 bases and J lost 3, with 17 bases in between. The CDR3 spans 16 residues. The CDR3 spells CASSGRSSSYYNEQFF. The CDR3 DNA is TGTGCCAGCAGCGGGCGGTCTAGCTCCTACTACAATGAGCAGTTCTTC.

This clone has a handful of counts. The V and J genes are TRBV10-1 and TRBJ1-1, with D possibly being TRBD1 (5 bases). Trimming left V 4 bases short and J 7 bases short, with 16 bases between. This CDR3 comprises 14 residues. Germline V CDR1 and CDR2: WNHNN, SYGVQD (reference sequence). The DNA of the CDR3 is TGCGCCAGCAGTGCCTCGGGACTCGGCCATGAAGCTTTCTTT. Translating gives CASSASGLGHEAFF.

This clone was seen only once. This chain joins TRBV7-9 and TRBJ1-2, with D possibly matching TRBD1 (6 bases). V lost 2 bases and J 3 bases, leaving 13 bases between the germline ends. CDR1 is SEHNR, CDR2 FQNEAQ, per germline (reference sequence). CDR3 size: 15 residues. The CDR3 is CASSLRSGDDYGYTF. The CDR3 bases are TGTGCCAGCAGCTTAAGGTCAGGGGACGACTATGGCTACACCTTC.

The V call is TRBV7-2, the J call TRBJ2-3, with D perhaps TRBD2 (5 bases). The V end lost 8 bases, the J end lost 6 bases, and 15 bases lay between the germline ends. Germline V gene data show CDR1 as SGHTA and CDR2 as FQGNSA. The CDR3 is 13 residues long. CDR3 DNA: TGTGCCAGCCGAGCGGACTCTTCGGATACGCAGTATTTT. Residues: CASRADSSDTQYF.

This rearrangement joins TRBV10-3 to TRBJ2-3; D is undetermined. Germline V gives CDR1 ENHRY, CDR2 SYGVKD. This CDR3 is 12 amino acids long. V was clipped by 3 bases and J by 4 bases, with 5 bases between them. This CDR3 is CAISDPADTQYF. CDR3 coding DNA: TGTGCCATCAGTGACCCGGCAGATACGCAGTATTTT.